Following are 6 T cell receptor beta chains from one sample sequenced in a study of Graves' ophthalmopathy and Graves' hyperthyroidism. The sequenced template was RNA, covering the TCR beta CDR3 region. HTBI primers were employed in first-round RT-PCR, then a second-round multiplex PCR followed. MiXCR, run by TCRdb on the multiplex PCR reads, gives a single entry per CDR3 protein. The data contain more than 1,000,000 distinct CDR3 sequences, 35% to 40% of them singletons. The sequenced sample was peripheral blood or thyroid tissue (not recorded which). Receptor source: an adult man with Graves' hyperthyroidism.

This clonotype appeared many times. The rearrangement links TRBV12-3 or TRBV12-4 to TRBJ1-6; D perhaps matches TRBD1 (5 bases). Deletions cut 6 bases from V and 10 bases from J, with 16 bases between. The CDR3 length is 14 residues. For the CDR3, the DNA is TGTGCCAGCAGCCCTGATGGGGCCGGGTCACCCCTCCACTTT. Protein product: CASSPDGAGSPLHF.

V gene TRBV6-5 combines with J gene TRBJ1-5; D is ambiguous. This CDR3 region has 14 residues. The V gene lost 6 bases and the J gene lost 11 bases, with 20 bases spanning the gap. Germline V gives CDR1 MNHEY, CDR2 SVGAGI. The CDR3 region is CASSLGGVWETQHF. The DNA for the CDR3 is TGTGCCAGCAGCTTAGGCGGCGTCTGGGAGACCCAGCATTTT.

This clonotype was seen ten or more times. The chain uses TRBV20-1 and TRBJ1-2; D gene ambiguous. Trimming pared 1 base from V and 0 bases from J, leaving 9 bases between. The V gene's germline CDR1 is DFQATT and CDR2 SNEGSKA (reference sequence). The CDR3 length is 14 residues. Written as DNA, the CDR3 is TGCAGTGCTAGAGTTACTGCAGCTAACTATGGCTACACCTTC. Amino acids: CSARVTAANYGYTF.

The chain links TRBV27 to TRBJ1-2; 7 positions agree with TRBD1. From germline, CDR1 is MNHEY and CDR2 SMNVEV (reference sequence). V lost 5 bases to trimming and J lost 4 bases; unmatched junction nucleotides: 16. The CDR3 extends over 17 amino acids. The DNA for the CDR3 is TGTGCCAGCAGTCCTATGATCCGACAGGGAACAATCTATGGCTACACCTTC. The encoded protein is CASSPMIRQGTIYGYTF.

V gene TRBV7-8 combines with J gene TRBJ2-5; 13 nucleotides align to TRBD2. CDR3 length: 17 amino acids. The germline V gene encodes CDR1 SGHVS and CDR2 FQNEAQ. V shed 5 bases and J 5 bases; nucleotides not matched to a gene: 11. The DNA for the CDR3 is TGTGCCAGCAGCCCGGTACTAGCGGGAGGGTACGGGGAGACCCAGTACTTC. Translation: CASSPVLAGGYGETQYF.

This clonotype was recorded a few times. The V and J genes are TRBV20-1 and TRBJ2-7; the match to TRBD2 covers 10 bases. Germline CDR1 is DFQATT and CDR2 is SNEGSKA (reference sequence). The CDR3 spans 14 residues. V shed 6 bases and J 5 bases; nucleotides not matched to a gene: 10. CDR3 nucleotide sequence: TGCAGTGCCCCCGCCTCTAGCGGGAGAAACGAGCAGTACTTC. Amino acid sequence: CSAPASSGRNEQYF.